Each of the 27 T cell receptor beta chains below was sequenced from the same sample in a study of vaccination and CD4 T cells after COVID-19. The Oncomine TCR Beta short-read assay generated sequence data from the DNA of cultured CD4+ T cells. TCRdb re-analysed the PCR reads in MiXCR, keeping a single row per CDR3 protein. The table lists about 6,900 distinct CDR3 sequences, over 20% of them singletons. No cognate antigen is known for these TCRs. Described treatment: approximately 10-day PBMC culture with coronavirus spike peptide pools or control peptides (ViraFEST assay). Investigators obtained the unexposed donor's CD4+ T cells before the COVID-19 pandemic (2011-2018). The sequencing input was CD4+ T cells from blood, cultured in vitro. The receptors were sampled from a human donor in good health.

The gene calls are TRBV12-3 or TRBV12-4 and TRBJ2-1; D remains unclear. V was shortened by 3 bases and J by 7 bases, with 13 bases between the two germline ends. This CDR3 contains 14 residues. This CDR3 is CASSFQPLGNEQFF. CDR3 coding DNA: TGTGCCAGCAGTTTTCAGCCCTTAGGGAATGAGCAGTTCTTC.

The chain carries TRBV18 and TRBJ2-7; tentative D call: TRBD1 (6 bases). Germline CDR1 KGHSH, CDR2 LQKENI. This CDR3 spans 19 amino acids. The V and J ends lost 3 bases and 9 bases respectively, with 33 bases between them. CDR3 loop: CASSPQGQGGFVPGFVQYF. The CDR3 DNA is TGTGCCAGCTCACCCCAGGGGCAGGGTGGATTCGTGCCCGGGTTTGTGCAGTACTTC. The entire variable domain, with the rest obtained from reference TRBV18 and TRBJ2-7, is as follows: NAGVMQNPRHLVRRRGQEARLRCSPMKGHSHVYWYRQLPEEGLKFMVYLQKENIIDESGMPKERFSAEFPKEGPSILRIQQVVRGDSAAYFCASSPQGQGGFVPGFVQYFGPGTRLTVT.

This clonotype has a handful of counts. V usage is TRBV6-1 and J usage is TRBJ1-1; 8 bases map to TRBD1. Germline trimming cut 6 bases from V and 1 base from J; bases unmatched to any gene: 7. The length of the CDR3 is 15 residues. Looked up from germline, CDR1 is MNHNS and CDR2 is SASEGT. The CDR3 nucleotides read TGTGCCAGCAGGGAAAGAGGGACAGGGAACACTGAAGCTTTCTTT. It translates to CASRERGTGNTEAFF.

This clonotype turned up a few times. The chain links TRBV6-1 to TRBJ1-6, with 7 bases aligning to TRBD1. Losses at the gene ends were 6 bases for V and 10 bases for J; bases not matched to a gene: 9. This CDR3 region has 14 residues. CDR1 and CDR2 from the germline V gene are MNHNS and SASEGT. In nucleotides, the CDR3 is TGTGCCAGCAGGCCCACAGGGGTTTTGTCACCCCTCCACTTT. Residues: CASRPTGVLSPLHF.

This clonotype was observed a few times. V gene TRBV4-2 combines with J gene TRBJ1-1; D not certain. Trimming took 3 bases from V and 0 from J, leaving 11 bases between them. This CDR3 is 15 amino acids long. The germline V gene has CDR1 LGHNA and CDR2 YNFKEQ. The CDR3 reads CASSQAIPLNTEAFF. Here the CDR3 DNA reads TGTGCCAGCAGCCAGGCGATACCCTTGAACACTGAAGCTTTCTTT.

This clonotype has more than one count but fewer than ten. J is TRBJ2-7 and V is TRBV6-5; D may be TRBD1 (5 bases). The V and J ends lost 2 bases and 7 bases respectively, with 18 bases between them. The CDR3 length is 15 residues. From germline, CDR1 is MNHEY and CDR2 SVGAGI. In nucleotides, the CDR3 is TGTGCCAGCAGTTACGGGGCCGGACGCCCTGGGGAGCAGTACTTC. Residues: CASSYGAGRPGEQYF.

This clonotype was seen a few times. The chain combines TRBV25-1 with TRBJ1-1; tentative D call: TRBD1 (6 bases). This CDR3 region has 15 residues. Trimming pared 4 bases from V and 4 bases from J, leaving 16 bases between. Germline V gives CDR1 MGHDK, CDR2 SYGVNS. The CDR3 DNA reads TGTGCCAGCAGTGGGCTGCACAGGGATGCCACTGAAGCTTTCTTT. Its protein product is CASSGLHRDATEAFF.

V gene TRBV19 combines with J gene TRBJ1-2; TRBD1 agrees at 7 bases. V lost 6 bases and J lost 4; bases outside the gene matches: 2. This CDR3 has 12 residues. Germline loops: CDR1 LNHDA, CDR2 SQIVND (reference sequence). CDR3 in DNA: TGTGCCAGTAGCCGGGACAGCTATGGCTACACCTTC. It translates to CASSRDSYGYTF.

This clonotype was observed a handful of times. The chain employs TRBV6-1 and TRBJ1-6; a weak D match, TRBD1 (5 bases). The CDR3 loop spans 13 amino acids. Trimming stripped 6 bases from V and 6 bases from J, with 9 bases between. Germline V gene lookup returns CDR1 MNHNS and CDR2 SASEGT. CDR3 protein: CASSQGGNSPLHF. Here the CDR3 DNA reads TGTGCCAGCAGCCAGGGCGGTAATTCACCCCTCCACTTT.

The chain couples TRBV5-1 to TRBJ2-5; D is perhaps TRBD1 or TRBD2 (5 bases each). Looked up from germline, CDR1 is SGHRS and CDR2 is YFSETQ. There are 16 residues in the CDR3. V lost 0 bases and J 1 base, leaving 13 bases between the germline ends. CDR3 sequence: CASSLGWGTVQETQYF. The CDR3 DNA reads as TGCGCCAGCAGCTTGGGGTGGGGGACCGTCCAAGAGACCCAGTACTTC.

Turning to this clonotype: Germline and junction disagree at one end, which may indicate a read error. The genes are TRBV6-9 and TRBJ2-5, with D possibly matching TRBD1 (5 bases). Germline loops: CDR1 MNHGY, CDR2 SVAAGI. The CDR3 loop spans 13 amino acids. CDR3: CASSYPGPETQCF. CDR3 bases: TGTGCCAGCAGTTACCCAGGGCCGGAGACCCAGTGCTTC.

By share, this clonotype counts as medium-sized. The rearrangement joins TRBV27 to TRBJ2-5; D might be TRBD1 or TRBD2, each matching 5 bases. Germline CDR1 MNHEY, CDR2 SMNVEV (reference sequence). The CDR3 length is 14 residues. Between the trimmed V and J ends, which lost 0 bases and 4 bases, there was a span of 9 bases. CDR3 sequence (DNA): TGTGCCAGCAGTTTATCGGGGACCGTAGAGACCCAGTACTTC. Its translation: CASSLSGTVETQYF.

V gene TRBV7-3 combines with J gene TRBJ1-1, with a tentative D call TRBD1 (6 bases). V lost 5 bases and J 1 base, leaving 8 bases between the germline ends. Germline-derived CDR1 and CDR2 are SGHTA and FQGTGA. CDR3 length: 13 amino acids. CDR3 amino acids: CASSLTGNTEAFF. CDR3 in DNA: TGTGCCAGCAGCCTGACAGGGAACACTGAAGCTTTCTTT.

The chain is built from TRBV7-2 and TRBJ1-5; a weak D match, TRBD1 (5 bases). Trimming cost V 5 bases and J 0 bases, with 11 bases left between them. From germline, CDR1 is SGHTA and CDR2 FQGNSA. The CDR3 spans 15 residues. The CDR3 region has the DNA TGTGCCAGCAGCACAGGACAAGCTAGCAATCAGCCCCAGCATTTT. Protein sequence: CASSTGQASNQPQHF.

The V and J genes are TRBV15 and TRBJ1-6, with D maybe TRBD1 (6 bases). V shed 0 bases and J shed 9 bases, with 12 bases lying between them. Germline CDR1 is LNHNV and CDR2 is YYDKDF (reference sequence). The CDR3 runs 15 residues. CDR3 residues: CATSRDWDTSSPLHF. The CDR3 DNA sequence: TGTGCCACCAGCAGAGATTGGGACACTAGTTCACCCCTCCACTTT. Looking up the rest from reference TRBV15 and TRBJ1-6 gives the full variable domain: DAMVIQNPRYQVTQFGKPVTLSCSQTLNHNVMYWYQQKSSQAPKLLFHYYDKDFNNEADTPDNFQSRRPNTSFCFLDIRSPGLGDTAMYLCATSRDWDTSSPLHFGNGTRLTVT.

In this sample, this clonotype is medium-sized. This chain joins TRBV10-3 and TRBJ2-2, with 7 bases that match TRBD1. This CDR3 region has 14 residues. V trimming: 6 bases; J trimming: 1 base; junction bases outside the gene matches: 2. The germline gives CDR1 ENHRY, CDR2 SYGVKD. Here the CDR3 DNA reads TGTGCCATCAGGGCAGGGGGGAACACCGGGGAGCTGTTTTTT. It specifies CAIRAGGNTGELFF.

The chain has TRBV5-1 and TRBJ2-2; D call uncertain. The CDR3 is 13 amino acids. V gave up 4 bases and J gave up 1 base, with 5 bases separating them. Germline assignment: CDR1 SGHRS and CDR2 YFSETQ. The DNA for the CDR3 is TGCGCCAGCAGCATCCAGAACACCGGGGAGCTGTTTTTT. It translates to CASSIQNTGELFF.

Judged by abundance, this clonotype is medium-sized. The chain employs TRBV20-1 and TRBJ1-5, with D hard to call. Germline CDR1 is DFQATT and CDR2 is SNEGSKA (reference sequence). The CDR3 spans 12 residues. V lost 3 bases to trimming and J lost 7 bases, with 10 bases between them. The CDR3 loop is CSASTTGQPQHF. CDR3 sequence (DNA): TGCAGTGCTAGTACAACGGGACAGCCCCAGCATTTT.

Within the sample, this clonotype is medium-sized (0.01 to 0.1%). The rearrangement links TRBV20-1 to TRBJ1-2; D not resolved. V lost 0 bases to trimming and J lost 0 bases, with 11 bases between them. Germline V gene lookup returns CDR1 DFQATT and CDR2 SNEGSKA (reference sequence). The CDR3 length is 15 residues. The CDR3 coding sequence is TGCAGTGCTAGAGATCTAGACACCTCTAACTATGGCTACACCTTC. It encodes CSARDLDTSNYGYTF.

CDR3 in DNA: TGCAGTGCTAAACAGGGCGAGGAGACTGAAGCTTTCTTT. It codes for CSAKQGEETEAFF. The chain has TRBV20-1 and TRBJ1-1, with D tentatively TRBD1 (6 bases). V was trimmed by 4 bases and J by 5 bases, leaving 14 bases between them. CDR1 is DFQATT and CDR2 is SNEGSKA in the germline V gene (reference sequence). CDR3 length: 13 residues.

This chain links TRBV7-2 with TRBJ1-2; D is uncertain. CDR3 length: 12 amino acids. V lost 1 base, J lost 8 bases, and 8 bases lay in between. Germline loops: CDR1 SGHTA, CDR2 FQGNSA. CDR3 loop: CASSLVVGGYTF. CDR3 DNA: TGTGCCAGCAGCTTAGTGGTGGGCGGCTACACCTTC. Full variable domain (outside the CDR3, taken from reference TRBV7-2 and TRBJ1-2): GAGVSQSPSNKVTEKGKDVELRCDPISGHTALYWYRQSLGQGLEFLIYFQGNSAPDKSGLPSDRFSAERTGGSVSTLTIQRTQQEDSAVYLCASSLVVGGYTFGSGTRLTVV.

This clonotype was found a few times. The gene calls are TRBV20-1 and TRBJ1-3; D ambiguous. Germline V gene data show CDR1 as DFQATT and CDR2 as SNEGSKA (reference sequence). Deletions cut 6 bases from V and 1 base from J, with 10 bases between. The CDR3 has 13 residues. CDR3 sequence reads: CSAATQSGNTIYF. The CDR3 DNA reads TGCAGTGCAGCCACCCAATCTGGAAACACCATATATTTT.

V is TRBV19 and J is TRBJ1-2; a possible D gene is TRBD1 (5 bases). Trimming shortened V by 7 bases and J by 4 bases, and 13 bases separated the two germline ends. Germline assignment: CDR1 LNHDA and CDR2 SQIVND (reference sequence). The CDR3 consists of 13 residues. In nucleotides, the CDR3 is TGTGCCAGTAAAGGGGTTTTCGGCTATGGCTACACCTTC. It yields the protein CASKGVFGYGYTF.

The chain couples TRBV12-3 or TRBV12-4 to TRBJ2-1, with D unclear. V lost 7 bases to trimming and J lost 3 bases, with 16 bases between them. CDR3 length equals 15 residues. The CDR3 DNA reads TGTGCCAGCACCCCGTCAGCCCCGGGCTACAATGAGCAGTTCTTC. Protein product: CASTPSAPGYNEQFF.

Here the CDR3 DNA reads TGTGCCAGTAGTAGCCCGGGACAGGGGGACTATGGCTACACCTTC. Translation: CASSSPGQGDYGYTF. The chain joins TRBV19 to TRBJ1-2; 11 bases are shared with TRBD1. The CDR3 has 15 residues. Germline V gives CDR1 LNHDA, CDR2 SQIVND (reference sequence). The V and J ends lost 4 bases and 3 bases, in that order; junction bases with no gene match: 4.

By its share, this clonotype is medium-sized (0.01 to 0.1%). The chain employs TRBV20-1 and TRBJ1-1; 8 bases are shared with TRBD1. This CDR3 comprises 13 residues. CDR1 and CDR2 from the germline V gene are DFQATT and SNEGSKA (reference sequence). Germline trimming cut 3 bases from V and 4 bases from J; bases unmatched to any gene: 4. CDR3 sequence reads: CSARRTGSTEAFF. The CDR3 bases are TGCAGTGCTAGGAGGACAGGGAGCACTGAAGCTTTCTTT.

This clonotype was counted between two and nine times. This chain's CDR3 is CSATSVGETQYF. The CDR3 DNA is TGCAGTGCGACGTCGGTTGGTGAGACCCAGTACTTC. The chain has TRBV20-1 and TRBJ2-5; D unresolved. This CDR3 is 12 amino acids long. Germline values: CDR1 DFQATT, CDR2 SNEGSKA (reference sequence). Trimming took 6 bases from V and 5 from J, leaving 13 bases between them.